This T cell receptor beta chain was profiled in a study of type 1 regulatory T cells. The wider study: T-allo10 is a Tr1-enriched, alloantigen-specific CD4 T cell product made in vitro. Overall study results and limits: Tr1 cells had a more restricted TCR repertoire than non-Tr1 cells.

CDR3 length equals 16 residues. Trimming took 1 base from V and 6 from J; bases not matched to a gene: 2. CDR1 and CDR2 (germline): SGHTA, FQGNSA. The count of this clonotype is one. Its specificity is not known. Each CDR3 protein gets one entry after TCRdb re-called the reads with MiXCR. The sample lists tens of thousands of distinct CDR3 sequences, about 48% occurring once. The TCR sequence derives from a human donor in good health. The sample comprised cultured non-Tr1 T cells, either the whole culture or a sorted T cell fraction (not recorded which). This chain joins TRBV7-2 and TRBJ2-2; 13 nucleotides line up with TRBD2. CDR3 in amino acids: CASSLGTSGGAGELFF. The CDR3 nucleotides are TGTGCCAGCAGCTTAGGGACTAGCGGGGGTGCCGGGGAGCTGTTTTTT.